This T cell receptor (beta chain) was recovered during a study of blood T cell repertoires in COVID-19. Study summary: Acute and convalescent COVID-19 samples came from the United States, Italy and Spain. The analysed material was cDNA or gDNA that came from T cells, B-cell-depleted T cells, or PBMCs.

CDR1 is KGHSH and CDR2 is LQKENI in the germline V gene. The CDR3 spans 17 residues. Trimming pared 2 bases from V and 4 bases from J, leaving 20 bases between. This clone has a single count. As processed by the authors: Amplification with reference gene primers provided the estimates of nucleated cell counts. The data were produced by immunoSEQ multiplex PCR, yet TCRdb's version contains in-frame clones alone and is incomplete. V, J and clone size reflect that table, while D and trimming were determined from the DNA. This table holds 200,000 or so clones, around 85% found once. The sequenced sample consisted of peripheral blood. This rearrangement joins TRBV18 to TRBJ1-2; D possibly corresponds to TRBD1 (6 bases). This clonotype originated in a human donor with active or convalescent COVID-19. The donor label of this sample is uncertain. Here the CDR3 DNA reads TGTGCCAGCTCACCATCGACAGGCCGGGCCAAAGCCTATGGCTACACCTTC. Its translation is CASSPSTGRAKAYGYTF. The full variable domain, rest sourced from reference TRBV18 and TRBJ1-2, is NAGVMQNPRHLVRRRGQEARLRCSPMKGHSHVYWYRQLPEEGLKFMVYLQKENIIDESGMPKERFSAEFPKEGPSILRIQQVVRGDSAAYFCASSPSTGRAKAYGYTFGSGTRLTVV.